A few counts support the clone carrying this TCR beta chain. The antigen is not known. All donors were healthy Caucasians. The record originates from a study of identical twins. Per germline, CDR1 SGHRS and CDR2 YFSETQ. The CDR3 runs to 15 residues. The trim removed 3 bases at V and 4 bases at J, leaving 6 bases unmatched. General study results and limits: Reduced insertions were recorded for abundant cord blood beta clonotypes, with no such pattern in memory repertoires. Less excess twin sharing appeared in beta out-of-frame sequences. Findings came from cross-sectional statistics, without long-term follow-up of donors.

One entry per CDR3 protein results from TCRdb running MiXCR on the 5' RACE reads. The sample consists of about 890,000 distinct CDR3 sequences, 12% of them appearing once. This same sample was also taken into another study, of yellow fever vaccine responses in identical twins.

Sequences were obtained from PBMCs. This TCR was sampled from a woman between 18 and 29 years old in good health. The rearrangement joins TRBV5-1 to TRBJ2-1, with TRBD1 matching 8 bases. The CDR3 loop reads CASSSAWTGYNEQFF. The CDR3 coding sequence is TGCGCCAGCAGCTCGGCCTGGACAGGGTACAATGAGCAGTTCTTC.